The 3 T cell receptor beta chains in this list originate from one sample, sequenced in a study of blood T cell repertoires in COVID-19. Using immunoSEQ multiplex PCR, the repertoire was profiled, and TCRdb retains in-frame clones only, with some absent. The sample lists 360,000 or so clones; roughly four fifths were seen once. The sample taken for sequencing was PBMCs or T cells enriched from blood (not recorded which). These receptors came from a woman aged 50 to 60 who had recovered from COVID-19.

The chain has TRBV5-5 and TRBJ2-7; D possibly corresponds to TRBD1 (5 bases). The CDR3 contains 13 residues. Germline values: CDR1 SGHKS, CDR2 YYEKEE (reference sequence). V lost 1 base to trimming and J lost 3 bases, with 8 bases between them. The CDR3 protein is CASSLQGYYEQYF. The CDR3 DNA is TGTGCCAGCAGCTTGCAGGGTTACTACGAGCAGTACTTC.

V is TRBV11-3 and J is TRBJ2-3, with D possibly being TRBD2 (5 bases). The V end lost 1 base, the J end lost 1 base, and 12 bases lay between the germline ends. The length of the CDR3 is 16 residues. Germline CDR1 is SGHNT and CDR2 is YENEEA. Here the CDR3 DNA reads TGTGCCAGCAGCTTAGGCCCTATTAGCGGCACAGATACGCAGTATTTT. Amino acids: CASSLGPISGTDTQYF.

The chain employs TRBV30 and TRBJ2-1; TRBD2 matches 8 bases. Germline CDR1 reads GTSNPN; CDR2 reads SVGIG (reference sequence). CDR3 length: 12 amino acids. V dropped 8 bases and J dropped 11; count of bases not matched to a gene: 11. The CDR3 spells CAREGGLSQQFF. The CDR3 nucleotides are TGTGCCCGGGAGGGCGGGTTAAGTCAGCAGTTCTTC.